Listed below are T cell receptor beta chains from one sample, sequenced in a study of identical twins. TCRdb re-called the 5' RACE reads through MiXCR, storing one row per CDR3 protein. The profile shows over 600,000 distinct CDR3 sequences, 21% of them singletons. These data were also reused for a study on T cells expressing NK-cell markers.

Specimen: PBMCs. These receptors all stem from a woman aged 18-30 years in good health. Each CDR3 is given with its conserved first and last residue. A D gene is named only where the DNA matches it firmly. Not every row has a clone size; where given, it reads once, few, many or a size class.

>TRBJ2-1|TRBV29-1|TRBD1|-
TGCAGCGTGCGTGATCGGACAGGGGGAAATGAGCAGTTCTTC
CSVRDRTGGNEQFF
>TRBJ2-5|TRBV6-1|-|few
TGTGCCAGCAGTGAAGGAGGCGGAGGAGAGACCCAGTACTTC
CASSEGGGGETQYF
>TRBJ2-1|TRBV7-8|TRBD1|-
TGTGCCAGCAGCCACAGGACAGGGAACTTAAATGAGCAGTTCTTC
CASSHRTGNLNEQFF
>TRBJ2-7|TRBV9|TRBD2|few
TGTGCCAGCAGCGTCGGGACTAGCGGGGGGCTCTACGAGCAGTACTTC
CASSVGTSGGLYEQYF
>TRBJ2-3|TRBV20-1|TRBD2|many
TGCAGTGCTAGAGTGGCTAGCGGGGTAACAGATACGCAGTATTTT
CSARVASGVTDTQYF
>TRBJ2-1|TRBV5-1|TRBD2|few
TGCGCCAGCAGCTTACTACCGGGACTAGCGCTGGGGTACAATGAGCAGTTCTTC
CASSLLPGLALGYNEQFF
>TRBJ2-7|TRBV20-1|-|-
TGCAGTGCTAGAGTGGGGGGCAAGACCTACGAGCAGTACTTC
CSARVGGKTYEQYF
>TRBJ2-2|TRBV12-3/TRBV12-4|-|many
TGTGCCAGCAGTTTCGTCGGGGAGCTGTTTTTT
CASSFVGELFF
>TRBJ1-1|TRBV20-1|-|few
TGCAGTGCTAGAGATCGGACACGTTTGAACACTGAAGCTTTCTTT
CSARDRTRLNTEAFF
>TRBJ2-2|TRBV27|-|few
TGTGCCAGCAGATTCGTAAGCGGGGAGCTGTTTTTT
CASRFVSGELFF
>TRBJ2-3|TRBV9|TRBD2|few
TGTGCCAGCAGCGTAGCCGTGCGGGGGAGCACAGATACGCAGTATTTT
CASSVAVRGSTDTQYF
>TRBJ1-2|TRBV6-5|-|-
TGTGCCAGCAGTTACGGGGCAGGCGCTAGCTACACCTTC
CASSYGAGASYTF
>TRBJ1-6|TRBV12-3/TRBV12-4|-|-
TGTGCCAGCAGTTTAGGACAGGACAGCTCACCCCTCCACTTT
CASSLGQDSSPLHF
>TRBJ1-4|TRBV7-9|-|-
TGTGCCAGCAGCAAAGGGGACGGGTCCAGGGAAAAACTGTTTTTT
CASSKGDGSREKLFF
>TRBJ2-2|TRBV6-1|-|-
TGTGCCAGTTGTAGGGGTTACACCGGGGAGCTGTTTTTT
CASCRGYTGELFF
>TRBJ2-1|TRBV5-1|-|-
TGCGCCAGCAGCACCTCGGGCAGCCGCAATGAGCAGTTCTTC
CASSTSGSRNEQFF
>TRBJ2-5|TRBV5-6|-|many
TGTGCCAGCAGCTGGCCCGGGGCTAAGGAGACCCAGTACTTC
CASSWPGAKETQYF
>TRBJ2-2|TRBV12-3/TRBV12-4|-|many
TGTGCCAGCAGTTCCTCGTTCGGGGAGCTGTTTTTT
CASSSSFGELFF
>TRBJ2-7|TRBV4-1|TRBD1|-
TGCGCCAGCAGCCAGGACAGGGGATGGGAGCAGTACTTC
CASSQDRGWEQYF
>TRBJ1-1|TRBV11-2|TRBD1|-
TGTGCCAGCACCGAACAGGGGGCAATTACTGAAGCTTTCTTT
CASTEQGAITEAFF
>TRBJ2-1|TRBV7-6|-|-
TGTGCCAGCAGCTTAAATATCGGGGGTTACAATGAGCAGTTCTTC
CASSLNIGGYNEQFF
>TRBJ2-7|TRBV12-3/TRBV12-4|TRBD2|-
TGTGCCAGCAGTTTGTGGGGGGGGGTTAGGGACGAGCAGTACTTC
CASSLWGGVRDEQYF